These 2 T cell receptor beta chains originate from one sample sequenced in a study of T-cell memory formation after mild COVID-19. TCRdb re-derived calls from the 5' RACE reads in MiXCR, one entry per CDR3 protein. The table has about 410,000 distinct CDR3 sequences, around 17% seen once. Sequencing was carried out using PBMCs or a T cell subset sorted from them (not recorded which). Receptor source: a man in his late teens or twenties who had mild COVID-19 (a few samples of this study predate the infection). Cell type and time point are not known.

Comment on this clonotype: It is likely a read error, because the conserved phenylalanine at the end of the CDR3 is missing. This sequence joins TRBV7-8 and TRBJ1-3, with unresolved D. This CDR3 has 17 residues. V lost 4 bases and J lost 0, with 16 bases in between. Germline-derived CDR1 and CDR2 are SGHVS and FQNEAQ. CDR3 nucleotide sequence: TGTGCCAGCAGCTGGACTCTTACCGCGACCTCTGGAAACACCATATATATT. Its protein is CASSWTLTATSGNTIYI.

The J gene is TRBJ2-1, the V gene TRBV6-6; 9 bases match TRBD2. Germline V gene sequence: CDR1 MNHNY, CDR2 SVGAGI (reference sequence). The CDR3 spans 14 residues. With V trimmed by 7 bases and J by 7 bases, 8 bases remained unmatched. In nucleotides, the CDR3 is TGTGCCAGCAATGAAGGCGGGGGGGAAAATGAGCAGTTCTTC. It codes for CASNEGGGENEQFF.